One and the same sample provided the 22 T cell receptor beta chains below, sequenced in a study of blood T cell repertoires in COVID-19. Sequencing used immunoSEQ multiplex PCR; TCRdb keeps in-frame clones, though not all of them. The data contain tens of thousands of clones, roughly four fifths of them seen just once; the ten biggest clones take up around 10%. The specimen sequenced was peripheral blood. The receptors derive from a man aged 80 or over with COVID-19, enrolled during active disease.

This clone showed up just a few times. This rearrangement joins TRBV5-8 to TRBJ1-6, with unresolved D. The germline V and J ends were trimmed by 0 bases and 8 bases, with 6 bases remaining between them. This CDR3 has 13 amino acids. Looked up from germline, CDR1 is SGHTS and CDR2 is YDEGEE. For the CDR3, the DNA is TGTGCCAGCAGCTTGGATCGGGATTCACCCCTCCACTTT. It yields the protein CASSLDRDSPLHF.

The gene calls are TRBV5-1 and TRBJ2-1; D ambiguous. The CDR3 runs to 14 residues. The V end was cut by 2 bases, the J end by 1 base, with 7 bases between. Germline V lookup: CDR1 SGHRS, CDR2 YFSETQ. CDR3 residues: CASSFGESYNEQFF. DNA of the CDR3: TGCGCCAGCAGCTTCGGAGAATCCTACAATGAGCAGTTCTTC.

The chain has TRBV19 and TRBJ2-2; D remains ambiguous. Trimming removed 2 bases at V and 1 base at J, with 8 bases between. CDR3 length equals 15 residues. The germline gives CDR1 LNHDA, CDR2 SQIVND (reference sequence). The CDR3 nucleotides read TGTGCCAGTAGTATATTCCCGGTGAACACCGGGGAGCTGTTTTTT. Amino acid sequence: CASSIFPVNTGELFF.

The J gene is TRBJ1-1, the V gene TRBV10-2; 7 bases line up with TRBD1. The CDR3 covers 14 residues. J lost 8 bases, V lost 5 bases, and 11 bases had no gene match. CDR1 and CDR2 from the germline V gene are WSHSY and SAAADI. The CDR3 DNA reads TGCGCCAGCAGTAACCTCGGGACAGCTCTCGAAGCTTTCTTT. It yields the protein CASSNLGTALEAFF.

The chain is built from TRBV9 and TRBJ2-2; 8 nucleotides agree with TRBD1. CDR1 is SGDLS and CDR2 is YYNGEE in the germline V gene. There are 16 residues in the CDR3. V lost 2 bases, J lost 3 bases, and 6 bases stayed unmatched. The CDR3 sequence: CASSVRTGLDTGELFF. The DNA of the CDR3 is TGTGCCAGCAGCGTTCGGACAGGGTTGGACACCGGGGAGCTGTTTTTT.

V usage is TRBV25-1 and J usage is TRBJ2-5; tentatively, D is TRBD1 (6 bases). The V gene's germline CDR1 is MGHDK and CDR2 SYGVNS. This CDR3 contains 14 residues. V lost 6 bases and J lost 4, with 15 bases in between. In DNA form, the CDR3 reads TGTGCCAGCAGGAACCGGGACACCTCAGAGACCCAGTACTTC. Translated, it gives CASRNRDTSETQYF.

This clone has only one observation. The chain is built from TRBV29-1 and TRBJ2-1, with D maybe TRBD2 (5 bases). Trimming removed 5 bases at V and 7 bases at J, with 15 bases between. CDR3 size: 13 residues. The germline gives CDR1 SQVTM, CDR2 ANQGSEA. The CDR3 is CSVLGIRLNEQFF. CDR3 DNA sequence: TGCAGCGTTCTCGGGATCCGGCTAAATGAGCAGTTCTTC.

The chain employs TRBV27 and TRBJ1-1; D not certain. Trimming pared 3 bases from V and 1 base from J, leaving 6 bases between. The CDR3 covers 13 residues. Germline V gene lookup returns CDR1 MNHEY and CDR2 SMNVEV (reference sequence). The CDR3 DNA reads as TGTGCCAGCAGTTTCCACAAGAACACTGAAGCTTTCTTT. Protein sequence: CASSFHKNTEAFF.

CDR3 loop: CASSTDPGQGMATTEAFF. CDR3 DNA: TGTGCCAGTAGTACAGACCCGGGACAGGGAATGGCGACCACTGAAGCTTTCTTT. This chain uses TRBV19 with TRBJ1-1, with 9 bases aligning to TRBD1. Germline V gives CDR1 LNHDA, CDR2 SQIVND (reference sequence). The V and J ends lost 4 bases and 4 bases, in that order; junction bases with no gene match: 16. This CDR3 contains 18 residues.

The chain carries TRBV24-1 and TRBJ2-1; TRBD1 agrees at 7 bases. CDR3 length: 16 residues. Germline CDR1 and CDR2: KGHDR and SFDVKD. Trimming removed 4 bases from V and 4 bases from J; junction bases left unmatched: 9. CDR3 DNA sequence: TGTGCCACCAGTGACTCACAGGGGATTTTGTACAATGAGCAGTTCTTC. Protein sequence: CATSDSQGILYNEQFF.

The chain's CDR3 is CASSLRSSNQPQHF. CDR3 DNA sequence: TGTGCCAGCAGCTTAAGAAGCAGCAATCAGCCCCAGCATTTT. The chain carries TRBV7-2 and TRBJ1-5; D not resolved. Per the germline V gene, CDR1 is SGHTA and CDR2 is FQGNSA. The CDR3 totals 14 residues. With 2 bases removed from V and 1 base from J, the gap between germline ends came to 6 bases.

This clone was counted once. V and J are TRBV27 and TRBJ1-4; maybe TRBD1 (6 bases). In germline, CDR1 is MNHEY, CDR2 SMNVEV (reference sequence). The CDR3 length is 15 residues. V was cut by 2 bases and J by 10 bases, with 17 bases left in between. CDR3 region: CASSLDGGAPRKLFF. The CDR3 DNA reads TGTGCCAGCAGTTTAGACGGGGGGGCCCCTAGAAAACTGTTTTTT.

This clone was picked up a small number of times. The rearrangement joins TRBV7-9 to TRBJ1-6; D possibly corresponds to TRBD1 (5 bases). CDR3 length equals 14 residues. V shed 5 bases and J shed 10 bases, with 15 bases lying between them. Germline V CDR1 and CDR2: SEHNR, FQNEAQ (reference sequence). The CDR3 DNA reads as TGTGCCAGCAGCATACCGGGGGAAACGTCACCCCTCCACTTT. Residues: CASSIPGETSPLHF.

This chain uses TRBV12-5 with TRBJ1-1, with D possibly matching TRBD1 (5 bases). Germline assignment: CDR1 LGHNT and CDR2 FRNRAP. The CDR3 sequence is 13 residues long. Trimming removed 2 bases from V and 11 bases from J, with 15 bases in between. The DNA of the CDR3 is TGTGCTAGTGGTTTGATAGGGCCAGGGAACGCTTTCTTT. The encoded protein is CASGLIGPGNAFF.

This chain joins TRBV7-2 and TRBJ2-2, with D possibly TRBD2 on 5 matching bases. Germline V CDR1 and CDR2: SGHTA, FQGNSA. The CDR3 is 13 amino acids. Trimming removed 6 bases at V and 7 bases at J, with 12 bases between. CDR3 loop: CASRGDVDGELFF. CDR3 in DNA: TGTGCCAGCAGGGGAGACGTTGACGGGGAGCTGTTTTTT.

The gene calls are TRBV6-2 or TRBV6-3 and TRBJ1-6; D ambiguous. The CDR3 has 12 amino acids. CDR1 is MNHEY and CDR2 is SVGEGT in the germline V gene. The ends were cut back, 6 bases at V and 8 bases at J, with 8 bases in the middle. CDR3 sequence: CASSRLDSPLHF. The CDR3 region has the DNA TGTGCCAGCAGCCGACTTGATTCACCCCTCCACTTT.

The rearrangement uses TRBV19 and TRBJ1-1; 11 bases align to TRBD1. V lost 9 bases, J lost 0 bases, and 3 bases stayed unmatched. The germline V gene encodes CDR1 LNHDA and CDR2 SQIVND (reference sequence). This CDR3 is 14 amino acids long. CDR3 loop: CASRDRGVNTEAFF. In DNA form, the CDR3 reads TGTGCCAGCCGGGACAGGGGGGTGAACACTGAAGCTTTCTTT.

The V and J genes are TRBV5-4 and TRBJ1-1; a weak D match, TRBD1 (6 bases). V dropped 4 bases and J dropped 5 bases, with 15 bases sitting between them. The CDR3 runs to 14 residues. Germline V gives CDR1 SGHNT, CDR2 YYREEE (reference sequence). The CDR3 nucleotides read TGTGCCAGCAGCCTAGACAGGTACTCGACTGAAGCTTTCTTT. Translation: CASSLDRYSTEAFF.

V is TRBV4-1 and J is TRBJ2-3; 8 bases are shared with TRBD2. Losses at the gene ends were 0 bases for V and 4 bases for J; bases not matched to a gene: 6. Germline V gene sequence: CDR1 MGHRA, CDR2 YSYEKL. CDR3 length equals 16 residues. The chain's CDR3 is CASSQDRGGRPDTQYF. The DNA of the CDR3 is TGCGCCAGCAGCCAAGATCGCGGGGGGCGCCCAGATACGCAGTATTTT.

This sequence joins TRBV3-1 (or the pseudogene TRBV3-2) and TRBJ2-3, with D maybe TRBD2 (6 bases). Germline lookup yields CDR1 LGHDT and CDR2 YNNKEL (reference sequence). This CDR3 comprises 16 residues. V gave up 4 bases and J gave up 1 base, with 15 bases separating them. CDR3 in amino acids: CASSPRLVPGTDTQYF. DNA of the CDR3: TGTGCCAGCAGCCCCCGACTAGTCCCGGGCACAGATACGCAGTATTTT.

The chain links TRBV6-6 to TRBJ2-3; tentatively, D is TRBD2 (5 bases). V lost 4 bases and J 6 bases, leaving 14 bases between the germline ends. The germline CDR1 and CDR2 sequences are MNHNY and SVGAGI (reference sequence). This CDR3 contains 14 residues. CDR3 sequence (DNA): TGTGCCAGCAGTTCCCACGAGGGCGGGGATACGCAGTATTTT. It codes for CASSSHEGGDTQYF.

There are a few counts of this clone. The chain uses TRBV5-1 and TRBJ2-4; 9 positions match TRBD2. Germline lookup yields CDR1 SGHRS and CDR2 YFSETQ. This CDR3 spans 13 amino acids. With 7 bases clipped from V and 8 bases from J, the junction kept 7 bases outside the gene matches. Here the CDR3 DNA reads TGCGCCAGCGGGCGGGGGGGCCTGGACATTCAGTACTTC. Protein: CASGRGGLDIQYF.